A single TCR beta chain is shown here with its context. The sample is drawn from a study of patients and donors after allogeneic stem cell transplantation. The V and J ends lost 5 bases and 4 bases, in that order; junction bases with no gene match: 6. The CDR3 totals 16 residues. In germline, CDR1 is MNHNS, CDR2 SASEGT. TCRdb reprocessed the RT-PCR reads via MiXCR and lists one record per CDR3 protein. This sample has roughly 880,000 distinct CDR3 sequences, with roughly 18% found just once. The TCR originated in a human donor who was either an allogeneic HSCT recipient or a stem cell or donor lymphocyte infusion donor (not recorded which). It is not recorded whose cells these are; they may come from a transplant donor. Source material: blood, either unsorted or a sorted T cell fraction (not recorded which). This chain links TRBV6-1 with TRBJ2-5; 14 positions agree with TRBD2. CDR3 region: CASSPTSGGAVETQYF. The CDR3 nucleotides are TGTGCCAGCAGTCCGACTAGCGGGGGGGCCGTAGAGACCCAGTACTTC.